The source of this TCR beta chain is a study of early T cells in non-severe SARS-CoV-2 infection. Overall study context: The chains were unpaired, and the sequenced material was bulk RNA from unsorted whole blood. Study results and caveats: Comparison of clonotypes with VDJdb favored anti-spike CD8 responses while missing private and CD4 specificities.

In regard to this clonotype: What it binds is not known.

As part of library construction, unique molecular identifiers were attached to individual cDNA molecules. Each CDR3 protein gets one entry after TCRdb re-called the 5' RACE reads with MiXCR. The repertoire includes 65,000 to 95,000 distinct CDR3 sequences, roughly a sixth of them detected once, and about 3% sits in the top ten. Sequenced: whole blood. The receptor was isolated from an adult who was a healthcare worker with PCR-confirmed SARS-CoV-2 infection or an uninfected control (not recorded which).

The CDR3 protein is CASSLTGDRYGYTF. The CDR3, as DNA: TGTGCCAGCAGCTTAACTGGGGATCGGTATGGCTACACCTTC. The rearrangement uses TRBV7-3 and TRBJ1-2; no reliable D call. Germline CDR1 is SGHTA and CDR2 is FQGTGA. With 0 bases removed from V and 5 bases from J, the gap between germline ends came to 10 bases. CDR3 length: 14 residues.